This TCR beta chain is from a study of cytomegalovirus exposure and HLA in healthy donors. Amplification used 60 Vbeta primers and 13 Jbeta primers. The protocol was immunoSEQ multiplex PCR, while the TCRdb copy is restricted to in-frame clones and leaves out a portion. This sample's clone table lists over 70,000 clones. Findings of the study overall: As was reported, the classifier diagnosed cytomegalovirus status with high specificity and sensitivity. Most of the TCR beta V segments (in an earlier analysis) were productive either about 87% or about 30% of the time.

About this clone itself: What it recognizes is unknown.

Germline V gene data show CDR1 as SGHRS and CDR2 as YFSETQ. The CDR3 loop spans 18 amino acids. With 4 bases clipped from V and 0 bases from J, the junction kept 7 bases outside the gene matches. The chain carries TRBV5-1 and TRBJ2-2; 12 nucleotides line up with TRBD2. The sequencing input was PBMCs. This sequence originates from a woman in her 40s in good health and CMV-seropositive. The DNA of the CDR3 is TGCGCCAGCAGCGGGAGGACTAGCGGGGACGCGAACACCGGGGAGCTGTTTTTT. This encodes CASSGRTSGDANTGELFF. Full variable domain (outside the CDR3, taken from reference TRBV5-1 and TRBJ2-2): KAGVTQTPRYLIKTRGQQVTLSCSPISGHRSVSWYQQTPGQGLQFLFEYFSETQRNKGNFPGRFSGRQFSNSRSEMNVSTLELGDSALYLCASSGRTSGDANTGELFFGEGSRLTVL.